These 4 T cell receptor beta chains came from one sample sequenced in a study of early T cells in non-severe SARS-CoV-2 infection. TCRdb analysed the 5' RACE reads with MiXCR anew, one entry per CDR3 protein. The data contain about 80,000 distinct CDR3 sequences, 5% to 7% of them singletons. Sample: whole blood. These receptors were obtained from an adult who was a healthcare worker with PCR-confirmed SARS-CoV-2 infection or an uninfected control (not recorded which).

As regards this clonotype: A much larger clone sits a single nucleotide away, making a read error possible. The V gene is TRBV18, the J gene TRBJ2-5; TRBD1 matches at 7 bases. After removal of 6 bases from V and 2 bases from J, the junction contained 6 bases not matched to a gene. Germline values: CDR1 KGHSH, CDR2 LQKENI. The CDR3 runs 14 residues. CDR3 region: CASSKTGQQETQYF. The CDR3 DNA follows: TGTGCCAGCTCGAAGACAGGGCAGCAAGAGACCCAGTACTTC.

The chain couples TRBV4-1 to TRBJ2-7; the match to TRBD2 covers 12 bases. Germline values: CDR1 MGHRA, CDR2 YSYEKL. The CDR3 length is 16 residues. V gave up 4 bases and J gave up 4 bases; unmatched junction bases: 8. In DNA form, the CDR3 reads TGCGCCAGCAGCCGGACTAGCGGGAACTTAGGGTACGAGCAGTACTTC. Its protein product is CASSRTSGNLGYEQYF.

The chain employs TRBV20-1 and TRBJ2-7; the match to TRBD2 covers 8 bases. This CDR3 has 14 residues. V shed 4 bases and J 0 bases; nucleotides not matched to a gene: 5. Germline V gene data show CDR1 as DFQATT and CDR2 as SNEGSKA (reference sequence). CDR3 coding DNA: TGCAGTGCTAACGGCGGGGGGCGCTCCTACGAGCAGTACTTC. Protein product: CSANGGGRSYEQYF.

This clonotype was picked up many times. The CDR3 DNA sequence: TGTGCCAGCAGCCAAGGACTAGCGGGGGGGCCTAGCACAGATACGCAGTATTTT. Translating gives CASSQGLAGGPSTDTQYF. The chain uses TRBV4-2 and TRBJ2-3, with 14 bases identical to TRBD2. The trim removed 1 base at V and 0 bases at J, leaving 3 bases unmatched. The CDR3 consists of 18 residues. Germline CDR1 reads LGHNA; CDR2 reads YNFKEQ.